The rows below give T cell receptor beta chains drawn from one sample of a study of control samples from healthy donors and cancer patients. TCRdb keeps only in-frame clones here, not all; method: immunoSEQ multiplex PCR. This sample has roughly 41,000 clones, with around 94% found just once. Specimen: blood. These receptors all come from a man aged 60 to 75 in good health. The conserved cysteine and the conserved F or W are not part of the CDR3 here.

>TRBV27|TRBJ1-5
ASSQVGQPQH
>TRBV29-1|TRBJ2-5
SVRTGVLETQY
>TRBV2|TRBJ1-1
ASSESPGRGNTEAF
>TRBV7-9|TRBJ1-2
ASSLDFTGGGLGYT
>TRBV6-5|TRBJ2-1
ASSPPPGQYNEQF
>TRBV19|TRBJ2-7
ASKRLAGEYEQY
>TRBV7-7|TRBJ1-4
ASSSAPGRNEKLF
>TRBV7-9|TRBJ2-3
ASSLVPGTGSTDTQY
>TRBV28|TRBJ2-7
ASKGPPSIEQY
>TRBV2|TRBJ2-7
ASRGQGRHEQY